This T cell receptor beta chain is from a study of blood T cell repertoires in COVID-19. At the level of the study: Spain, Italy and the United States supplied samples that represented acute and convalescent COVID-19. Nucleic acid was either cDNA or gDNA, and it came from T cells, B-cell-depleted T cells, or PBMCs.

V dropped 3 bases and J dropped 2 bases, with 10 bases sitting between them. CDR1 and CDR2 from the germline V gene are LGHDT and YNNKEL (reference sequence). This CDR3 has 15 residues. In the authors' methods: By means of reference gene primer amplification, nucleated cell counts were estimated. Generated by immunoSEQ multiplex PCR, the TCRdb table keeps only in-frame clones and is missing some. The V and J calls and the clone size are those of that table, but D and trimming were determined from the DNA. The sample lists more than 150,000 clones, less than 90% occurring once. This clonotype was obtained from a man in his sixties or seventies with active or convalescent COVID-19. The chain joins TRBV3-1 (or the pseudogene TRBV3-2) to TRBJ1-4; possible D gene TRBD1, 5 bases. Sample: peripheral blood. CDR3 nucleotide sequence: TGTGCCAGCAGCCATCAGGGTGCGACTAATGAAAAACTGTTTTTT. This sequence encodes CASSHQGATNEKLFF.